Below, 24 T cell receptor beta chains from the same sample are listed, as sequenced in a study of persistence of HIV-infected CD4 T cells. Sequencing used immunoSEQ version 4 in survey mode. TCRdb keeps only in-frame clones here, not all; method: immunoSEQ multiplex PCR. The data hold about 40,000 clones, with 70% to 90% observed a single time. No antigen has been identified for these receptors. The stimulus was an HIV-1 Gag 15-mer peptide pool, about 1.1 ug/peptide/mL. CD40L/CD69 double-negative CD45RO-high memory CD4+ T cells were collected. The sequencing used cultured CD4+ T cells from PBMCs, collected from a patient who received antiretroviral therapy. The source is an adult with HIV. The donor label of this sample is uncertain.

This clone is a singleton in its sample. The V and J genes are TRBV18 and TRBJ2-7, with D possibly TRBD1 on 6 matching bases. Germline CDR1 reads KGHSH; CDR2 reads LQKENI. This CDR3 is built from 12 residues. The ends were cut back, 5 bases at V and 6 bases at J, with 11 bases in the middle. The CDR3 coding sequence is TGTGCCAGCTCATCTCAGGGGACCGAGCAGTACTTC. It encodes CASSSQGTEQYF. The whole variable domain, remainder taken from reference TRBV18 and TRBJ2-7, is NAGVMQNPRHLVRRRGQEARLRCSPMKGHSHVYWYRQLPEEGLKFMVYLQKENIIDESGMPKERFSAEFPKEGPSILRIQQVVRGDSAAYFCASSSQGTEQYFGPGTRLTVT.

In this sample, this clone turned up a few times. The rearrangement joins TRBV7-8 to TRBJ1-4, with 7 bases aligning to TRBD1. V dropped 3 bases and J dropped 8; count of bases not matched to a gene: 9. The CDR3 is made up of 15 amino acids. Germline-derived CDR1 and CDR2 are SGHVS and FQNEAQ. CDR3 nucleotide sequence: TGTGCCAGCAGCTTCGCGACAGGGTTCGGGGAAAAACTGTTTTTT. Its protein product is CASSFATGFGEKLFF. Supplemented by reference TRBV7-8 and TRBJ1-4, the full variable domain reads GAGVSQSPRYKVAKRGQDVALRCDPISGHVSLFWYQQALGQGPEFLTYFQNEAQLDKSGLPSDRFFAERPEGSVSTLKIQRTQQEDSAVYLCASSFATGFGEKLFFGSGTQLSVL.

CDR3 DNA sequence: TGTGCCAGCAGTTCCGGGGACAAGAGATGGGGAATTCAGTACTTC. Encoded protein: CASSSGDKRWGIQYF. The rearrangement uses TRBV6-5 and TRBJ2-4; weak D call: TRBD1 (6 bases). Trimming stripped 4 bases from V and 10 bases from J, with 20 bases between. Germline-derived CDR1 and CDR2 are MNHEY and SVGAGI. This CDR3 has 15 amino acids.

The sample holds a few counts of this clone. This chain joins TRBV28 and TRBJ1-3; D may be TRBD1 (6 bases). V was cut by 5 bases and J by 5 bases, with 10 bases left in between. The CDR3 length is 13 residues. CDR1 and CDR2 from the germline V gene are MDHEN and SYDVKM. The CDR3 loop reads CASSGTGRNTIYF. In nucleotides, the CDR3 is TGTGCCAGCAGTGGCACAGGGAGAAACACCATATATTTT.

The chain recombines TRBV6-2 or TRBV6-3 with TRBJ2-7; D not resolved. Germline V lookup: CDR1 MNHEY, CDR2 SVGEGT. Trimming cost V 4 bases and J 0 bases, with 13 bases left between them. The CDR3 has 15 residues. Here the CDR3 reads CASSLSAAFSYEQYF. The CDR3 DNA is TGTGCCAGCAGTTTATCGGCGGCTTTCTCCTACGAGCAGTACTTC.

V usage is TRBV2 and J usage is TRBJ2-7; a weak D match, TRBD1 (6 bases). The CDR3 is made up of 14 amino acids. Looked up from germline, CDR1 is SNHLY and CDR2 is FYNNEI. V lost 5 bases and J lost 3, with 14 bases in between. Here the CDR3 reads CASSPRTVGYEQYF. The CDR3 nucleotides read TGTGCCAGCAGTCCTCGGACAGTAGGCTACGAGCAGTACTTC.

V usage is TRBV5-1 and J usage is TRBJ1-5; D is unclear. The CDR3 spans 17 residues. V gave up 3 bases and J gave up 3 bases, with 19 bases separating them. Germline V lookup: CDR1 SGHRS, CDR2 YFSETQ. CDR3 sequence: CASSSPAERKANQPQHF. DNA of the CDR3: TGCGCCAGCAGCTCCCCTGCTGAACGAAAGGCCAATCAGCCCCAGCATTTT. Full variable domain (rest looked up from reference TRBV5-1 and TRBJ1-5): KAGVTQTPRYLIKTRGQQVTLSCSPISGHRSVSWYQQTPGQGLQFLFEYFSETQRNKGNFPGRFSGRQFSNSRSEMNVSTLELGDSALYLCASSSPAERKANQPQHFGDGTRLSIL.

This chain uses TRBV4-1 with TRBJ1-6, with TRBD1 identical over 7 bases. The CDR3 covers 14 residues. CDR1 MGHRA and CDR2 YSYEKL come from the germline V gene. The V segment lost 0 bases and the J segment 7 bases; nucleotides outside the gene matches: 0. CDR3 residues: CASSQDRGNSPLHF. For the CDR3, the DNA is TGCGCCAGCAGCCAAGACAGGGGGAATTCACCCCTCCACTTT.

V usage is TRBV11-3 and J usage is TRBJ1-5, with TRBD1 matching 11 bases. V lost 0 bases and J lost 3; bases outside the gene matches: 13. From germline, CDR1 is SGHNT and CDR2 YENEEA. This CDR3 spans 20 amino acids. The CDR3 DNA reads TGTGCCAGCAGCTTAGAAAGGGGGACAGGGGGTCGCCCCCCCAATCAGCCCCAGCATTTT. Translated, it gives CASSLERGTGGRPPNQPQHF.

The V and J genes are TRBV3-1 (or the pseudogene TRBV3-2) and TRBJ2-2; D is uncertain. The CDR3 is made up of 15 amino acids. V lost 4 bases to trimming and J lost 3 bases, with 12 bases between them. From germline, CDR1 is LGHDT and CDR2 YNNKEL (reference sequence). The CDR3 region is CASSPSLGYTGELFF. The CDR3, as DNA: TGTGCCAGCAGCCCGTCGCTCGGGTACACCGGGGAGCTGTTTTTT.

This sequence joins TRBV3-1 (or the pseudogene TRBV3-2) and TRBJ1-4; 10 bases align to TRBD1. The germline gives CDR1 LGHDT, CDR2 YNNKEL (reference sequence). This CDR3 has 16 residues. J lost 5 bases, V lost 4 bases, and 7 bases had no gene match. The CDR3 DNA reads as TGTGCCAGCAGCCGAGAAAGGACAGGGGGGAATGAAAAACTGTTTTTT. Protein sequence: CASSRERTGGNEKLFF.

This clone was seen once. The rearrangement uses TRBV29-1 and TRBJ2-1; no reliable D call. The V gene lost 1 base and the J gene lost 6 bases, with 7 bases spanning the gap. CDR3 length: 12 amino acids. Germline-derived CDR1 and CDR2 are SQVTM and ANQGSEA. The CDR3 here is CSVEARFNEQFF. Here the CDR3 DNA reads TGCAGCGTTGAAGCAAGGTTCAATGAGCAGTTCTTC.

V usage is TRBV3-1 (or the pseudogene TRBV3-2) and J usage is TRBJ1-5; unclear D gene. The germline V gene encodes CDR1 LGHDT and CDR2 YNNKEL (reference sequence). The CDR3 spans 13 residues. The V end was cut by 0 bases, the J end by 7 bases, with 7 bases between. CDR3 nucleotides: TGTGCCAGCAGCCAAGAAGGAGGACAGCCCCAGCATTTT. Protein sequence: CASSQEGGQPQHF.

This chain joins TRBV5-1 and TRBJ2-7; no reliable D call. Germline CDR1 and CDR2: SGHRS and YFSETQ. The CDR3 sequence is 13 residues long. Trimming took off 0 bases at V and 2 bases at J, with 6 bases between the two ends. As DNA, the CDR3 is TGCGCCAGCAGCTTGGCCCCCCCCTACGAGCAGTACTTC. Translation gives CASSLAPPYEQYF.

The chain links TRBV5-1 to TRBJ2-3, with 8 bases lining up with TRBD1. Unmatched junction bases numbered 7, after V lost 5 bases and J lost 2 bases. CDR1 and CDR2 from the germline V gene are SGHRS and YFSETQ. The CDR3 extends over 15 amino acids. The CDR3 coding sequence is TGCGCCAGCAGTCAAGGGACAGGATTCACAGATACGCAGTATTTT. Translated, it gives CASSQGTGFTDTQYF.

The chain carries TRBV2 and TRBJ2-2, with a tentative D call TRBD2 (7 bases). The CDR3 is 14 residues long. The V gene's germline CDR1 is SNHLY and CDR2 FYNNEI. Trimming stripped 9 bases from V and 2 bases from J, with 13 bases between. CDR3 sequence: CASGGAYNTGELFF. The CDR3, as DNA: TGTGCCAGTGGGGGGGCCTATAACACCGGGGAGCTGTTTTTT.

The chain is built from TRBV11-1 and TRBJ2-3, with 9 bases aligning to TRBD2. CDR1 is SGHAT and CDR2 is FQDESV in the germline V gene (reference sequence). The CDR3 covers 15 residues. V trimming: 3 bases; J trimming: 3 bases; junction bases outside the gene matches: 4. DNA for the CDR3: TGTGCCAGCAGCTTTGCGGGGGGGCCGACAGATACGCAGTATTTT. This codes for CASSFAGGPTDTQYF. Drawing the rest from reference TRBV11-1 and TRBJ2-3, the complete variable domain is EAEVAQSPRYKITEKSQAVAFWCDPISGHATLYWYRQILGQGPELLVQFQDESVVDDSQLPKDRFSAERLKGVDSTLKIQPAELGDSAMYLCASSFAGGPTDTQYFGPGTRLTVL.

The table lists this clone with a few counts. In DNA, the CDR3 is TGTGCCAGCTTCCGGACAGCGGGTCCTGGTGGCTACACCTTC. This encodes CASFRTAGPGGYTF. The chain couples TRBV18 to TRBJ1-2, with D possibly being TRBD1 (6 bases). Germline loops: CDR1 KGHSH, CDR2 LQKENI. V was clipped by 7 bases and J by 7 bases, with 19 bases between them. The CDR3 totals 14 residues.

The genes are TRBV29-1 and TRBJ1-2, with no clear D. The V gene's germline CDR1 is SQVTM and CDR2 ANQGSEA. This CDR3 contains 11 residues. V lost 7 bases, J lost 4 bases, and 10 bases lay in between. CDR3 sequence (DNA): TGCAGCGCGACCGAGGGCTATGGCTACACCTTC. Residues: CSATEGYGYTF.

The chain links TRBV28 to TRBJ2-4, with 7 bases lining up with TRBD2. The CDR3 is made up of 14 amino acids. The junction had 5 bases not matched to a gene; V was cut back by 8 bases and J by 1 base. Germline V gives CDR1 MDHEN, CDR2 SYDVKM. The CDR3 here is CASGGEGAKNIQYF. CDR3 bases: TGTGCCAGCGGCGGGGAGGGGGCCAAAAACATTCAGTACTTC.

This clone was found once. The rearrangement links TRBV2 to TRBJ2-6; no clear D gene. The CDR3 runs 15 residues. Germline CDR1 reads SNHLY; CDR2 reads FYNNEI. V lost 1 base and J lost 5, with 9 bases in between. The CDR3 DNA reads TGTGCCAGCAGTGAAGACCGGGCCAGGGCCAACGTCCTGACTTTC. It specifies CASSEDRARANVLTF.

In DNA, the CDR3 is TGCGCCAGCAGCGAGGGCCATAGCTCCTACAATGAGCAGTTCTTC. This gives the protein CASSEGHSSYNEQFF. The chain combines TRBV5-1 with TRBJ2-1, with D possibly matching TRBD2 (5 bases). The germline V gene encodes CDR1 SGHRS and CDR2 YFSETQ. The V end was cut by 4 bases, the J end by 0 bases, with 11 bases between. There are 15 residues in the CDR3.

The rearrangement joins TRBV3-1 (or the pseudogene TRBV3-2) to TRBJ1-2; D perhaps matches TRBD1 (6 bases). This CDR3 spans 14 amino acids. CDR1 and CDR2 from the germline V gene are LGHDT and YNNKEL (reference sequence). The V end lost 3 bases, the J end lost 7 bases, and 15 bases lay between the germline ends. This CDR3 reads CASSQPGQSLGYTF. The CDR3 bases are TGTGCCAGCAGCCAGCCCGGACAGAGTCTTGGCTACACCTTC.

The gene calls are TRBV24-1 and TRBJ2-3; the D is unclear. Germline values: CDR1 KGHDR, CDR2 SFDVKD. V lost 5 bases and J 1 base, leaving 9 bases between the germline ends. This CDR3 has 14 amino acids. For the CDR3, the DNA is TGTGCCACCAGTGGGGTTGACGGCACAGATACGCAGTATTTT. The encoded protein is CATSGVDGTDTQYF.